A selection of T cell receptor beta chains follows, all from one sample in a study of post-analysis software for immune sequencing data. From the PCR reads, TCRdb called clonotypes with MiXCR, one entry per CDR3 protein. The table shows some 690,000 distinct CDR3 sequences, with 25% to 30% occurring only once. The sequencing input was blood. The receptor set was obtained from a girl aged 5-17 years with multiple sclerosis. The CDR3 runs from the conserved cysteine through the conserved F or W. Fields, in order: clone size, J gene, D gene, V gene, CDR3 DNA, CDR3 protein. D genes are given only for firm matches. Rows may omit the clone size; those that give it use once, few, many or a size class.

few | TRBJ2-5 | TRBD2 | TRBV7-8 | TGTGCCAGCAGCCCTACGCGGGGGGGCCGGGAGACCCAGTACTTC | CASSPTRGGRETQYF
many | TRBJ2-3 | . | TRBV29-1 | TGCAGCGCCCAGGGTCAGGTTGGCACAGATACGCAGTATTTT | CSAQGQVGTDTQYF
few | TRBJ1-5 | . | TRBV2 | TGTGCCAGCGGGCGGGACAATCAGCCCCAGCATTTT | CASGRDNQPQHF
many | TRBJ2-1 | . | TRBV20-1 | TGCAGTGCAACACCTGTCAATGAGCAGTTCTTC | CSATPVNEQFF
. | TRBJ1-2 | . | TRBV20-1 | TGCAGTGCTAGAGTACATTTTAACTATGGCTACACCTTC | CSARVHFNYGYTF
. | TRBJ2-7 | . | TRBV7-2 | TGTGCCAGCAGCTTCGTAGCTAGTAACGAGCAGTACTTC | CASSFVASNEQYF
many | TRBJ2-1 | . | TRBV20-1 | TGCAGTGCCGGGACAAACACAGAGAATGAGCAGTTCTTC | CSAGTNTENEQFF
few | TRBJ2-6 | . | TRBV5-1 | TGCGCCAGCAGCCGGAGTGACTCTGGGGCCAACGTCCTGACTTTC | CASSRSDSGANVLTF
. | TRBJ2-1 | . | TRBV28 | TGTGCCAGCAGAACCGGGAAATTTTCTCCGGAGCAGTTCTTC | CASRTGKFSPEQFF
few | TRBJ2-1 | . | TRBV12-3/TRBV12-4 | TGTGCCAGCAGGAGGGGACCCCCCTACAATGAGCAGTTCTTC | CASRRGPPYNEQFF
. | TRBJ1-1 | . | TRBV12-3/TRBV12-4 | TGTGCCAGCAGTTTACGGCCCCTTAAGGACACTGAAGCTTTCTTT | CASSLRPLKDTEAFF
few | TRBJ2-7 | . | TRBV20-1 | TGCAGTGTACGGGCCACATCTAGCTACGAGCAGTACTTC | CSVRATSSYEQYF
few | TRBJ1-1 | . | TRBV5-5 | TGTGCCAGCAGCTTTCAGGACATAACTGAAGCTTTCTTT | CASSFQDITEAFF
. | TRBJ1-2 | . | TRBV28 | TGTGCCAGCAGTTCCTGGGGGCAGACCTATGGCTACACCTTC | CASSSWGQTYGYTF
few | TRBJ1-2 | . | TRBV20-1 | TGCAGTGCACTGTTTCGGGGGCCGCGGGGAGAGGGCTATGGCTACACCTTC | CSALFRGPRGEGYGYTF